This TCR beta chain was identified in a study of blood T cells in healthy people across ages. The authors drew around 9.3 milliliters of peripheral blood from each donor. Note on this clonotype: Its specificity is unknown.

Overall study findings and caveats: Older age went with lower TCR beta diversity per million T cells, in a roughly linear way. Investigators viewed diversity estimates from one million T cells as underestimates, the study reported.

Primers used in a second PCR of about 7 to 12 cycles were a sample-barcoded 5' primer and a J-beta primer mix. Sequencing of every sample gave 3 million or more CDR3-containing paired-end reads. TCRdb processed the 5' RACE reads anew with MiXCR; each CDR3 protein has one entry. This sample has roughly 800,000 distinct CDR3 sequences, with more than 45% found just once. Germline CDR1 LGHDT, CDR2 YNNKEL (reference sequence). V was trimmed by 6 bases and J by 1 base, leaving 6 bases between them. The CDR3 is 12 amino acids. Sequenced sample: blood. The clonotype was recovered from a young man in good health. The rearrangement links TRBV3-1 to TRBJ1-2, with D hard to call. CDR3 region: CASSSINYGYTF. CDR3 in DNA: TGTGCCAGCAGTTCTATTAACTATGGCTACACCTTC.